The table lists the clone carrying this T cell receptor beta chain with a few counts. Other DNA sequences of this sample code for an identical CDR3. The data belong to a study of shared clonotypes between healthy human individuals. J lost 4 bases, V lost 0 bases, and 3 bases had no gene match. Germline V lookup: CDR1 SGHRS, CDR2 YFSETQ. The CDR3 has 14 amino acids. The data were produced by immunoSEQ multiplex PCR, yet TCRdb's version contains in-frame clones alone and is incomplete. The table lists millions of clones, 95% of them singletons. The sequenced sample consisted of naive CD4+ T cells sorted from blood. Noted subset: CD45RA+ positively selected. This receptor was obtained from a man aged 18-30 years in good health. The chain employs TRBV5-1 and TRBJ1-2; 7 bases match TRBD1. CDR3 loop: CASSLGQGPYGYTF. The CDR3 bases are TGCGCCAGCAGCTTGGGACAGGGCCCCTATGGCTACACCTTC.